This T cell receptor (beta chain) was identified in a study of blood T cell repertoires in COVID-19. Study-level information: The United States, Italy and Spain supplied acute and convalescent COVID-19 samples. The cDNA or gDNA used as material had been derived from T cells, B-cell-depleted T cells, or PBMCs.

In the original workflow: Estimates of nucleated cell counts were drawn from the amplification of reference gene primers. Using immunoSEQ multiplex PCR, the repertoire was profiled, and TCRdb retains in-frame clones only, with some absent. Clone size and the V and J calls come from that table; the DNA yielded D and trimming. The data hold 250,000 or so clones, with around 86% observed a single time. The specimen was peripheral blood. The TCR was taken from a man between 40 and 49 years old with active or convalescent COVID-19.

The CDR3 reads CASSIAGGHGYTF. Written as DNA, the CDR3 is TGTGCCAGTAGTATCGCAGGGGGCCATGGCTACACCTTC. The V call is TRBV19, the J call TRBJ1-2; TRBD1 agrees at 8 bases. The germline V gene encodes CDR1 LNHDA and CDR2 SQIVND (reference sequence). V lost 3 bases and J lost 6; bases outside the gene matches: 3. This CDR3 contains 13 residues.